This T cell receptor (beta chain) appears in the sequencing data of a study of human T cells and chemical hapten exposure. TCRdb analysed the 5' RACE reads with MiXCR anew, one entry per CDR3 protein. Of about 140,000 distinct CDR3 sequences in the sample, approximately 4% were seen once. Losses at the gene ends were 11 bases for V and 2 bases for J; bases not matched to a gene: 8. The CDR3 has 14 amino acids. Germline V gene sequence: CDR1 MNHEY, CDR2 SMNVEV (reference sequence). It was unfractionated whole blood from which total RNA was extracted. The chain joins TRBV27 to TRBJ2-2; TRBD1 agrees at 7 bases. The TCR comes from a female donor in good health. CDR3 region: CACRGQRNTGELFF. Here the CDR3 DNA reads TGTGCCTGCCGGGGACAGAGAAACACCGGGGAGCTGTTTTTT.